These 3 T cell receptor beta chains were all obtained from the same sample, sequenced in a study of shared clonotypes between healthy human individuals. Method: immunoSEQ multiplex PCR; TCRdb's copy keeps in-frame clones and lacks some. The data hold about 480,000 clones, with about four fifths observed a single time. The sample consisted of PBMCs. These receptor sequences come from a woman between 35 and 50 years old in good health. Some clones in this sample may be carry-over from other donors' samples.

The J gene is TRBJ2-7, the V gene TRBV23-1; 11 bases are a match to TRBD2. TRBV23-1 is an open reading frame whose function is uncertain. V lost 3 bases to trimming and J lost 2 bases; unmatched junction nucleotides: 3. The CDR3 loop spans 15 amino acids. CDR3 nucleotides: TGCGCCAGCAGTCATAATAGCGGGAGGGCCTACGAGCAGTACTTC. The encoded protein is CASSHNSGRAYEQYF.

The rearrangement links TRBV4-2 to TRBJ2-4; D call uncertain. Trimming stripped 1 base from V and 0 bases from J, with 4 bases between. The germline V gene has CDR1 LGHNA and CDR2 YNFKEQ. The CDR3 spans 14 residues. The CDR3 coding sequence is TGTGCCAGCAGCCAAGGACTAGCCAAAAACATTCAGTACTTC. Its protein is CASSQGLAKNIQYF.

This chain uses TRBV5-1 with TRBJ2-1; 7 bases fit TRBD2. Germline-derived CDR1 and CDR2 are SGHRS and YFSETQ. Trimming removed 2 bases from V and 6 bases from J; junction bases left unmatched: 20. The CDR3 has 19 residues. The CDR3 nucleotides read TGCGCCAGCAGCTTATTTTTATATGGGCTAGCGGTATCTTCCAATGAGCAGTTCTTC. It yields the protein CASSLFLYGLAVSSNEQFF.